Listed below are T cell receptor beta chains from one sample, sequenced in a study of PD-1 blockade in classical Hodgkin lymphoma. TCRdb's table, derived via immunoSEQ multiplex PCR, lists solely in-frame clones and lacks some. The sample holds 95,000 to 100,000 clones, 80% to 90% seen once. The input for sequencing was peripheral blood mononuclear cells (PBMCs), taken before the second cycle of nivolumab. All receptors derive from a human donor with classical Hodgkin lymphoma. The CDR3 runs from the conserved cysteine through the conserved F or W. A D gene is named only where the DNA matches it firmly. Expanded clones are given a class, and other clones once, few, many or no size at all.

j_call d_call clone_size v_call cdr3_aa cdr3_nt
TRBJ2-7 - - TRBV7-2 CASSLVSATYEQYF TGTGCCAGCAGCTTAGTCAGCGCTACCTACGAGCAGTACTTC
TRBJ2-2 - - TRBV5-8 CASSSNTGELFF TGTGCCAGCAGCTCCAACACCGGGGAGCTGTTTTTT
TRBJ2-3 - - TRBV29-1 CSVGPSVRPSTDTQYF TGCAGCGTTGGCCCGAGTGTTCGGCCAAGCACAGATACGCAGTATTTT
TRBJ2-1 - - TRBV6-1 CASSGGRANEQFF TGTGCCAGCAGTGGAGGTCGGGCAAATGAGCAGTTCTTC
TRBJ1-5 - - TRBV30 CAWSAGDANQPQHF TGTGCCTGGAGTGCAGGGGATGCCAATCAGCCCCAGCATTTT
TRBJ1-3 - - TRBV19 CASSSVIFGNTIYF TGTGCCAGTAGTTCAGTGATCTTTGGAAACACCATATATTTT
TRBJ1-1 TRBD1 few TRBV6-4 CASSDTDRATEAFF TGTGCCAGCAGTGATACGGACAGGGCCACTGAAGCTTTCTTT
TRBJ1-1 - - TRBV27 CASSTVYRVNTEAFF TGTGCCAGCAGTACCGTTTACAGGGTGAACACTGAAGCTTTCTTT
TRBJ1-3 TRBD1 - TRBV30 CAWNRDSGNTIYF TGTGCCTGGAACCGGGACAGCGGAAACACCATATATTTT
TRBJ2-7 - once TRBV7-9 CASSPPIVYEQYF TGTGCCAGCAGCCCCCCAATCGTATACGAGCAGTACTTC
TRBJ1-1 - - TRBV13 CASSLSGSRVRLTEAFF TGTGCCAGCAGCTTAAGCGGTTCGCGCGTCCGTCTCACTGAAGCTTTCTTT
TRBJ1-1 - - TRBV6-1 CASTLNTEAFF TGTGCCAGCACGTTGAACACTGAAGCTTTCTTT
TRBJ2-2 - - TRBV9 CASSVGDHGELFF TGTGCCAGCAGCGTAGGAGATCACGGGGAGCTGTTTTTT
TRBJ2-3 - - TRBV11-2 CASSRATPTSTDTQYF TGTGCCAGCAGCCGGGCCACCCCTACTAGCACAGATACGCAGTATTTT
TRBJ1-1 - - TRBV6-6 CASSYQRRNTEAFF TGTGCCAGCTCCTACCAGAGGCGCAACACTGAAGCTTTCTTT
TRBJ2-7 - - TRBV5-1 CASSEKMEEYEQYF TGCGCCAGCAGCGAGAAAATGGAGGAATACGAGCAGTACTTC
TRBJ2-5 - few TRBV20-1 CSARQGETQYF TGCAGTGCTAGACAGGGGGAGACCCAGTACTTC
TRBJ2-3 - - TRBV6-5 CASSYGGVGTDTQYF TGTGCCAGCAGTTACGGGGGTGTCGGCACAGATACGCAGTATTTT
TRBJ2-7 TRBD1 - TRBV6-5 CASSYGTGIYEQYF TGTGCCAGCAGTTACGGGACAGGGATTTACGAGCAGTACTTC
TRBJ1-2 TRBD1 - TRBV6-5 CASSPLTGRYGYTF TGTGCCAGCAGTCCCCTGACAGGGCGCTATGGCTACACCTTC
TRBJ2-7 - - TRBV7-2 CASSFGSGPYEQYF TGTGCCAGCAGCTTCGGTTCAGGCCCTTACGAGCAGTACTTC
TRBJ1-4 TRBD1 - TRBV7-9 CASARDRGVEKLFF TGTGCCAGCGCTCGGGACAGGGGGGTTGAAAAACTGTTTTTT